These 5 T cell receptor beta chains share one sample of origin, sequenced in a study of PD-1 blockade in classical Hodgkin lymphoma. As for time point: cycle 4 day 1 (C4D1), after 6 weeks of nivolumab. Each patient experienced a relapse that followed autologous stem cell transplantation, and brentuximab vedotin exposure varied. Assay: immunoSEQ multiplex PCR; the TCRdb copy retains only in-frame clones and omits some. The table has approximately 84,000 clones, 75% to 85% seen once; the top ten hold about 15%. Specimen: peripheral blood mononuclear cells (PBMCs), collected before the fourth cycle of nivolumab. These receptors were collected from a human donor with classical Hodgkin lymphoma.

The V gene is TRBV19, the J gene TRBJ1-3; no definite D call. Per the germline V gene, CDR1 is LNHDA and CDR2 is SQIVND (reference sequence). V was shortened by 5 bases and J by 0 bases, with 5 bases between the two germline ends. The CDR3 totals 13 residues. CDR3 nucleotide sequence: TGTGCCAGTAGTTTCAACTCTGGAAACACCATATATTTT. It codes for CASSFNSGNTIYF.

V gene TRBV30 combines with J gene TRBJ1-3; unclear D gene. Looked up from germline, CDR1 is GTSNPN and CDR2 is SVGIG (reference sequence). V lost 5 bases to trimming and J lost 4 bases, with 6 bases between them. The CDR3 consists of 11 residues. The CDR3 DNA sequence: TGTGCCTGGCAACGAGGAAACACCATATATTTT. Protein: CAWQRGNTIYF.

This clone was seen just once. This rearrangement joins TRBV27 to TRBJ2-5, with 7 bases aligning to TRBD1. Germline V gene sequence: CDR1 MNHEY, CDR2 SMNVEV (reference sequence). This CDR3 spans 13 amino acids. The junction had 2 bases not matched to a gene; V was cut back by 6 bases and J by 1 base. Written as DNA, the CDR3 is TGTGCCAGCAGGGGGACAGCCCAAGAGACCCAGTACTTC. It yields the protein CASRGTAQETQYF.

The rearrangement uses TRBV7-2 and TRBJ2-3; TRBD1 or TRBD2 may be the D gene (5 bases each). In germline, CDR1 is SGHTA, CDR2 FQGNSA. V dropped 2 bases and J dropped 7 bases, with 13 bases sitting between them. The CDR3 length is 14 residues. CDR3 protein: CASSLQGTWNTQYF. The CDR3 region has the DNA TGTGCCAGCAGCTTACAAGGGACGTGGAATACGCAGTATTTT.

The gene calls are TRBV5-1 and TRBJ2-1; 8 bases align to TRBD1. From germline, CDR1 is SGHRS and CDR2 YFSETQ. J lost 8 bases, V lost 4 bases, and 8 bases had no gene match. CDR3 length: 14 residues. CDR3 sequence: CASSQDRVWDEQFF. In nucleotides, the CDR3 is TGCGCCAGCAGCCAGGACAGGGTTTGGGATGAGCAGTTCTTC.